This TCR beta chain originates from a study of T-cell reconstitution after alpha-beta-depleted transplantation in children. In this sample, this clonotype turned up a few times. The CDR3 loop spans 15 amino acids. V was clipped by 2 bases and J by 4 bases, with 12 bases between them. In germline, CDR1 is SGHRS, CDR2 YFSETQ. Preparation of the TCRbeta library was carried out with unique molecular identifiers. TCRdb re-analysed the PCR reads in MiXCR, keeping a single row per CDR3 protein. Of around 370,000 distinct CDR3 sequences detected, about 9.3% appear once; the ten largest clones hold 2% to 3%. The receptor was derived from a human donor who donated a stem cell graft to a child with acute lymphoblastic leukemia. Material: PBMCs from the stem cell graft donor, obtained from the stem cell graft. The rearrangement joins TRBV5-1 to TRBJ2-2; D unclear. The CDR3: CASSLLIGSTGELFF. Here the CDR3 DNA reads TGCGCCAGCAGCTTACTAATCGGGTCCACCGGGGAGCTGTTTTTT.